A selection of T cell receptor beta chains follows, all from one sample in a study of monozygotic twins with inflammatory bowel disease. TCRdb derives one entry per CDR3 protein from the 5' RACE reads, leaving out DNA. The ten most abundant clones cover 5.6% of a sample with some 300,000 distinct CDR3 sequences. Sequenced input: blood. The receptors here all came from a human donor with ulcerative colitis or Crohn's disease, or a healthy co-twin of an affected twin (not recorded which). CDR3s include the opening cysteine and the closing phenylalanine or tryptophan.

TRBJ1-2,TRBV12-3/TRBV12-4,CASSLEGLNGYTF
TRBJ2-5,TRBV7-2,CAGSSSGSETQYF
TRBJ1-5,TRBV20-1,CSASRWAQPQHF
TRBJ2-5,TRBV12-3/TRBV12-4,CASSLGWTEETQYF
TRBJ2-1,TRBV20-1,CSASPGLGYTEQFF
TRBJ2-7,TRBV10-3,CAIRSDGGTYEQYF
TRBJ2-2,TRBV20-1,CSARGQGVDTGELFF
TRBJ2-2,TRBV3-1,CASSLRLAGQFAGELFF
TRBJ2-1,TRBV20-1,CSAREGLAGVMFF
TRBJ1-4,TRBV6-1,CASTPNPGQGYEKLFF
TRBJ2-4,TRBV28,CASSGLWLAKNIQYF
TRBJ1-5,TRBV18,CASSLGDNQPQHF
TRBJ2-5,TRBV7-2,CASSHDRGWQETQYF
TRBJ2-7,TRBV18,CASSPLDPGLAGRYEQYF
TRBJ2-2,TRBV7-7,CASSSSEGLAGAGELFF
TRBJ2-2,TRBV7-2,CASSPTGGTRGELFF
TRBJ2-7,TRBV29-1,CSVPRKGGETYEQYF
TRBJ2-1,TRBV7-7,CASSPGLAGGGNEQFF
TRBJ1-1,TRBV19,CASSIRGLNTEAFF
TRBJ2-7,TRBV5-1,CASSLVEGGVVYEQYF
TRBJ1-6,TRBV5-1,CASSLASRDSPLHF
TRBJ2-7,TRBV27,CASSYRQGDEQYF
TRBJ1-4,TRBV12-3/TRBV12-4,CASSLPGRGKLFF
TRBJ1-5,TRBV15,CATDRTWGSNQPQHF
TRBJ2-7,TRBV20-1,CRDREDLSYEQYF
TRBJ2-2,TRBV5-1,CASSLVAGLNTGELFF
TRBJ2-3,TRBV4-3,CASSQDHRDTQYF
TRBJ1-2,TRBV6-2/TRBV6-3,CASSRIPSYGYTF
TRBJ2-4,TRBV29-1,CSVESRGIAKNIQYF
TRBJ1-5,TRBV3-1,CASSHRNSNQPQHF
TRBJ2-3,TRBV9,CASRPGLAGADTQYF
TRBJ2-1,TRBV19,CASSIDRDSPEQFF
TRBJ2-3,TRBV7-6,CASSPGLAGGGDTQYF